This T cell receptor beta chain was found in a study of cytomegalovirus exposure and HLA in healthy donors (dated by TCRdb to about 2017). For the study in its entirety: An earlier analysis of some 600 of the donors reported under 300 Gb of sequence data and 90 million to 120 million unique TCR beta sequences obtained from about 179 million T cells. A later genetic analysis took genome-wide SNP genotypes for about 60% of the roughly 670 donors and used that subset as a discovery cohort. Besides the first cohort of roughly 700 subjects, a separate validation cohort made up of 120 different subjects was used. An earlier analysis of around 580 of the donors used high-throughput TCR beta sequencing to judge whether each TCR beta V gene segment behaved as functional or pseudogenic. An early release that covered 640 HLA-typed donors contained approximately 300 gigabases of sequencing data and tens of millions of unique TCR sequences. The study aimed to test whether signatures of past pathogen exposure could be identified by cataloging public T cell receptors. In the later analysis, no new phenotypic data were used to find candidate immune exposures; instead, reliance was placed on TCR beta sequences and their occurrence across donors. All discovery cohort repertoires had been generated using a single sequencing platform. The study profiled the T cell repertoires of hundreds of subjects by immunosequencing and related them to cytomegalovirus serostatus. Both class I and class II loci were covered by HLA typing, at four-digit resolution. The number of donors typed differed by locus, with 629-630 for A, B, C, DRB1 and DQB1, around 560 for DQA1, about 610 for DPA1, and under 490 for DPB1. Because of strong linkage in the cohort, 5 or 6 DR-DQ haplotypes were treated as single units for association and clustering. To predict cytomegalovirus infection status, the study brought together high-throughput TCR immunosequencing, statistical association of individual TCRs with disease status, and machine learning. To study patterns of TCR occurrence, a later analysis re-analyzed previously published TCR beta repertoires from 650 to 750 donors and added high-resolution HLA genotyping. Of the 300 to 450 genotyped donors, 65% to 90% fell in the genetic ancestry cluster associated with self-reported Caucasian donors. Donor age, sex, ethnicity and CMV serostatus were compiled alongside the repertoire data. Among around 400 genotyped donors of the cohort, an average of approximately 240,000 unique TCR beta nucleotide sequences was sequenced per donor, of which about 19% were non-productive.

The receptor library was made with the immunoSEQ multiplex PCR assay. For the multiplex PCR, a mixture combining 60 forward primers for TCR Vbeta segments and 13 reverse primers for TCR Jbeta segments was used. The CDR3 region of rearranged TCR beta genes was amplified from genomic DNA with a multiplex PCR assay. The amplified TCR beta libraries were sequenced on the Illumina HiSeq System as 87-base-pair reads. The source study handled its data this way. A later analysis counted tens of millions of unique TCR beta chains across the 670 or so repertoires, and roughly 10 million of these chains were shared by at least two donors. To remove PCR and sequencing errors, raw reads were error-corrected and collapsed into unique sequences using a nearest-neighbor algorithm that merged closely related sequences. Alignment of CDR3 sequences to IMGT reference sequences was used to assign V, D and J gene segments. For a sequence to be retained, at least a six-nucleotide match to both a V gene segment and a J gene segment was required. A rearrangement counted as productive if the CDR3 had no stop codons and remained in frame with V and J, and every other rearrangement counted as non-productive. CDR3 was defined according to IMGT convention as the region running from the second conserved V-encoded cysteine to the conserved J-encoded phenylalanine. Sequences without an unambiguous match to a single V gene segment were excluded from the earlier analysis of about 600 of the donors. In an earlier analysis of around 600 of the donors, V segments were called functional above 56.7% productive rearrangements and were called segregating when the between-donor standard deviation exceeded 5%. To diagnose cytomegalovirus status from the catalog of TCR beta chain sequences, a statistical classification framework was built. A later analysis assigned V and J genes by comparing TCR nucleotide sequences with IMGT/GENE-DB human TR gene sequences. A later analysis assigned CDR3 sequences and most-parsimonious VDJ recombination scenarios with the TCRdist pipeline. In a later analysis, each TCR beta chain was defined by its CDR3 amino acid sequence together with its V-gene family, and reads lacking a unique V-gene family were excluded. In a later analysis, 450 to 600 highly shared, low-generation-probability nucleotide sequences were removed to address suspected cross-contamination and a sequencing artifact. In a later analysis, a clonal expansion index for each public chain was calculated from normalized within-repertoire ranks of inferred template counts. In a later analysis, generation probabilities were computed with a VDJ recombination model fitted to out-of-frame rearrangements, and the resulting probabilities were checked against IGoR. A later analysis scored TCR-TCR, TCR-HLA and TCR-CMV co-occurrence with hypergeometric tests, applying a repertoire-size bias correction to TCR pairs. False discovery rates were estimated in a later analysis by permuting HLA or CMV assignments 20 times. In a later analysis, co-occurring TCRs were grouped using DBSCAN, and TCRdist sequence similarity was added for clustering within HLA-allele-positive subsets. Repertoires with fewer than 30,000 or more than 120,000 public chains were left out of co-occurrence clustering, as were five repertoires with anomalous nucleotide sharing. The clones in this table, taken by TCRdb from immuneACCESS, are in-frame only. Not every clone is retained; where verified, under half of the shortfall comes from an unresolved V gene, and the cause of the rest is unknown. The D gene and trimming were derived from the DNA, and the V and J assignments and clone size from that table. The sample table records about 170,000 clones; roughly 80% of these occur just once. In total, the top ten clones hold 0.77% of the sample.

Overall results and qualifications from the work: In the study, about 150 TCR beta chains were listed as associated with cytomegalovirus. According to a later analysis, parvovirus B19, influenza, CMV and Epstein-Barr virus appeared linked to several top co-occurrence clusters. Strong co-occurrence of HLA alleles, especially DR and DQ, made assigning TCR associations to individual alleles difficult. Compared with equally common non-associated chains, HLA-associated TCR beta chains in a later analysis were more clonally expanded and had lower generation probabilities. A further reported finding was that TCR beta sequences accurately predicted the HLA-A and HLA-B alleles for most subjects in the first cohort. Sequencing depth was assumed to be roughly uniform across donors in the presence/absence analyses, though that assumption may not hold. Because counts were too low, roughly 18 rarely observed V segments, including chromosome 9 orphons, were left out of the earlier analysis of 500 to 750 of the donors. According to a later genetic analysis, donors in an Asian-associated ancestry cluster had fewer N-insertions in productive TCRs than the approximately 710-donor mean. In a later analysis, the rate of TCR association differed among HLA loci, with DRB1 alleles having the most associated TCRs and HLA-C alleles having the fewest. The classifier was reported to diagnose cytomegalovirus status with high specificity and sensitivity in both the original cohort and the validation cohort. A cluster of highly shared sequence variants was judged likely to represent a technical artifact of the sequencing pipeline. Immune exposure information for the cohort was limited to CMV serostatus. The authors suggested that the approach could potentially be extended to other disease states and immunological phenotypes. Because some donors lacked HLA typing at each locus, the association tests relied only on the typed subset. A few of the identified cytomegalovirus-associated TCR beta chains were confirmed in vitro to be specific for cytomegalovirus antigens. In a later analysis, some 18,000 TCR beta sequences were associated with specific HLA alleles at a false discovery rate of 0.05. A later analysis found that most CMV-associated TCR beta chains appeared HLA-restricted, with HLA associations seemingly driven largely by CMV exposure. In an earlier analysis of approximately 590 of the donors, most TCR beta V segments were observed in productive rearrangements about 87% or about 30% of the time, broadly matching IMGT annotations. Linkage disequilibrium might explain the correlated functional status among segregating V segments, but an unknown experimental factor could not be excluded. Only TCR beta chains were sequenced in this cohort, and the absence of alpha or paired-chain data limited detectable features. V-gene and J-gene trimming of TCR beta chains was associated with a missense DCLRE1C variant in a later genetic analysis, and the association was replicated in an independent cohort. Most TCR sequences were seen in very few donors, while some public TCRs were found in many individuals.

This clone showed up just once. There is no known antigen for this receptor. No per-base quality is available; no much larger clone lies one base away. In total, 500 to 700 healthy bone marrow donors made up the cohort. At the time of sampling, all cohort members were nominally healthy, though unrecorded immune exposures were likely present. The donor was CMV seronegative and belonged to the group of around 400 seronegative cohort members. Each donor provided a peripheral blood sample, and peripheral blood mononuclear cells were used for TCR beta sequencing. Genomic DNA was extracted from the blood cell samples with the Qiagen DNeasy Blood Extraction Kit. Sequenced: PBMCs. The clonotype comes from a woman between 18 and 30 years old in good health and CMV-seronegative.

The DNA reads TGTGCCAGCAGCTTGTTTCGGGGGACTGCGAAAGGTTTTGAGACCCAGTACTTC. It encodes CASSLFRGTAKGFETQYF. The rearrangement combines TRBV5-4 with TRBJ2-5, with a tentative D gene TRBD2 over 6 matching bases. Inclusive of the bounding cysteine and phenylalanine, the CDR3 is 18 residues long. Only the CDR3 part of the read is kept: 54 bases, read in frame from the first base. The V end loses 1 base and the J end loses 5 bases, and a stretch of 24 bases separates them. CDR1 SGHNT and CDR2 YYREEE were looked up in the germline V gene (reference sequence).